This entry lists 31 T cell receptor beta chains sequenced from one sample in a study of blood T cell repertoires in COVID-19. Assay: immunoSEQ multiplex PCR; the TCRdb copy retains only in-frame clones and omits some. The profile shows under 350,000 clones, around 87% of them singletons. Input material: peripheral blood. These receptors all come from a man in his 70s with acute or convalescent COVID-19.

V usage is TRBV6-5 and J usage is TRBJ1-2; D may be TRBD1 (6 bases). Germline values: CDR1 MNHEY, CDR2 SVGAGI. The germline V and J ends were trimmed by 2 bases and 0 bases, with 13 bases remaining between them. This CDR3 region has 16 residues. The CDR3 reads CASSYLVGAANYGYTF. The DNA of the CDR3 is TGTGCCAGCAGTTACCTCGTGGGGGCCGCTAACTATGGCTACACCTTC.

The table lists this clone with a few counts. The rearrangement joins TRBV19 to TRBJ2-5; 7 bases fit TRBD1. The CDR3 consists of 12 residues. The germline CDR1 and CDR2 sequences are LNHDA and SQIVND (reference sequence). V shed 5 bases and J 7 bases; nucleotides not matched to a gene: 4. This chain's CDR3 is CASSGDSWTQYF. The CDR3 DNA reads TGTGCCAGTAGTGGGGACAGTTGGACCCAGTACTTC.

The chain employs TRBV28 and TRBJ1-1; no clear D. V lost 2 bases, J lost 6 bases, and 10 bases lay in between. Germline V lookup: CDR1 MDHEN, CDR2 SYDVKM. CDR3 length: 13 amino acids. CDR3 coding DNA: TGTGCCAGCAGTTTACGTCTCCGGGCTGAAGCTTTCTTT. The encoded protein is CASSLRLRAEAFF.

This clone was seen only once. CDR3 protein: CASSHTTFFLAAEAFF. CDR3 nucleotides: TGTGCCAGCAGCCACACTACCTTCTTTCTAGCGGCTGAAGCTTTCTTT. V gene TRBV11-2 combines with J gene TRBJ1-1; D is ambiguous. Germline V gives CDR1 SGHAT, CDR2 FQNNGV. The CDR3 contains 16 residues. Trimming left V 5 bases short and J 6 bases short, with 22 bases between.

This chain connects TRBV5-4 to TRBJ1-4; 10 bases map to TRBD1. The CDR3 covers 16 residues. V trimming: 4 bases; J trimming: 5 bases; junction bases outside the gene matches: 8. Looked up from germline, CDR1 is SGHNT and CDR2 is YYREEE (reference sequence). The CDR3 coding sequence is TGTGCCAGCAGCCTCCGGACAGGGGGTTTCAATGAAAAACTGTTTTTT. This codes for CASSLRTGGFNEKLFF.

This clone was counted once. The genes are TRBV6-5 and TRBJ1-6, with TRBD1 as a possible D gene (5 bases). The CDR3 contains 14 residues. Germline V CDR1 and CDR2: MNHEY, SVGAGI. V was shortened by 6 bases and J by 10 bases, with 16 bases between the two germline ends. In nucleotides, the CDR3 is TGTGCCAGCAGCCTTACAGGAGTAAGGTCACCCCTCCACTTT. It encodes CASSLTGVRSPLHF.

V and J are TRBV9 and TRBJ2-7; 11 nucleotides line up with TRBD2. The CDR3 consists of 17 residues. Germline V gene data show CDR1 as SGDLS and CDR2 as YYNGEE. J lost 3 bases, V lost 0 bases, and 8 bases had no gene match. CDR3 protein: CASSVVLPSGGYYEQYF. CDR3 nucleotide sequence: TGTGCCAGCAGCGTAGTTCTTCCTAGCGGGGGGTACTACGAGCAGTACTTC.

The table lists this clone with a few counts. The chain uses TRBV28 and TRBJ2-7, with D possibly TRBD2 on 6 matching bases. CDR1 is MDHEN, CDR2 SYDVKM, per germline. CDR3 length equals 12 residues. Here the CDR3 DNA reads TGTGCAACTAATTCGGCGGGGCGCGAGCAGTACTTC. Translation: CATNSAGREQYF.

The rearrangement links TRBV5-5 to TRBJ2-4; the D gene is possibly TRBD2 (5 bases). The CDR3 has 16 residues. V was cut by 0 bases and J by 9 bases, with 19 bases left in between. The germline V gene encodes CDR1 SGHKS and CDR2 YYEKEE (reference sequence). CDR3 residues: CASSLDLLVRGGIQYF. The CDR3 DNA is TGTGCCAGCAGCTTGGATCTTTTGGTCAGAGGAGGCATTCAGTACTTC.

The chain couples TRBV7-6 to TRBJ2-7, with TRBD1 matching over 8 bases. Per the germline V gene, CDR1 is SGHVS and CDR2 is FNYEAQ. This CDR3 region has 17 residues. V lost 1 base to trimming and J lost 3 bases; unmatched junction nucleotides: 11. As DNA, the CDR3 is TGTGCCAGCAGCTTAGAGCCTTTTGGACAGGGTGGCTACGAGCAGTACTTC. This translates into CASSLEPFGQGGYEQYF.

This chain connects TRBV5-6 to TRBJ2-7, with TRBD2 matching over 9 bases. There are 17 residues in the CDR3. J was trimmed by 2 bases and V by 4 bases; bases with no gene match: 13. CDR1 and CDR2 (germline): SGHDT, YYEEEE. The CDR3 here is CASSPMSGGPLTYEQYF. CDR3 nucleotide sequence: TGTGCCAGCAGCCCTATGAGCGGGGGGCCCCTCACCTACGAGCAGTACTTC. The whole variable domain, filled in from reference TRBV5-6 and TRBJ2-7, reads DAGVTQSPTHLIKTRGQQVTLRCSPKSGHDTVSWYQQALGQGPQFIFQYYEEEERQRGNFPDRFSGHQFPNYSSELNVNALLLGDSALYLCASSPMSGGPLTYEQYFGPGTRLTVT.

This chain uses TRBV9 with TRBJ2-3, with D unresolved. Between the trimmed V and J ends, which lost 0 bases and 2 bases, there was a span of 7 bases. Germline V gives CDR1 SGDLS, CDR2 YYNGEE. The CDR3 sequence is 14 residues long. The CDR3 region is CASSVDGSTDTQYF. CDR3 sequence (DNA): TGTGCCAGCAGCGTAGATGGCTCCACAGATACGCAGTATTTT. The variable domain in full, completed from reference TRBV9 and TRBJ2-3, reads DSGVTQTPKHLITATGQRVTLRCSPRSGDLSVYWYQQSLDQGLQFLIQYYNGEERAKGNILERFSAQQFPDLHSELNLSSLELGDSALYFCASSVDGSTDTQYFGPGTRLTVL.

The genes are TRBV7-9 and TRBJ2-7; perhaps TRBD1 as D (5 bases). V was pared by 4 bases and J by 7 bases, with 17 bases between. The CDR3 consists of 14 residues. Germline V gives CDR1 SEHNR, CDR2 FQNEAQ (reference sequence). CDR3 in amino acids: CASSSEVQVGEQYF. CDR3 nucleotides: TGTGCCAGCAGCTCCGAGGTACAGGTGGGGGAGCAGTACTTC.

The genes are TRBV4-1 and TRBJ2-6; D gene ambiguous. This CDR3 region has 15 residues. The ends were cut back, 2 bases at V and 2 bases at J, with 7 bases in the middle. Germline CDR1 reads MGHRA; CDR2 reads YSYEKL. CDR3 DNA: TGCGCCAGCAGCCAACAGGTCACTGGGGCCAACGTCCTGACTTTC. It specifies CASSQQVTGANVLTF.

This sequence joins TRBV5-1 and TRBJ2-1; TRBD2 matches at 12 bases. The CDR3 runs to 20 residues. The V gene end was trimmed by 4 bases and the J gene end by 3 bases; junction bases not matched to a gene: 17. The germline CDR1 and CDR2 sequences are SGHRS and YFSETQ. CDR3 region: CASSLGSLAGGENLYNEQFF. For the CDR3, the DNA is TGCGCCAGCAGCCTAGGATCACTAGCGGGAGGCGAGAACCTCTACAATGAGCAGTTCTTC.

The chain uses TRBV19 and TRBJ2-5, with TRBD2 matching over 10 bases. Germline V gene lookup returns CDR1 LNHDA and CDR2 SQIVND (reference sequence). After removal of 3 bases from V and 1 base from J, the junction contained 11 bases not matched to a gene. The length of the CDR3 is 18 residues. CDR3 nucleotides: TGTGCCAGTAGTATGGTGCTAGCGGGAGAGGGGACCCAAGAGACCCAGTACTTC. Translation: CASSMVLAGEGTQETQYF. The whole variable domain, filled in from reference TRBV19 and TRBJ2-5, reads DGGITQSPKYLFRKEGQNVTLSCEQNLNHDAMYWYRQDPGQGLRLIYYSQIVNDFQKGDIAEGYSVSREKKESFPLTVTSAQKNPTAFYLCASSMVLAGEGTQETQYFGPGTRLLVL.

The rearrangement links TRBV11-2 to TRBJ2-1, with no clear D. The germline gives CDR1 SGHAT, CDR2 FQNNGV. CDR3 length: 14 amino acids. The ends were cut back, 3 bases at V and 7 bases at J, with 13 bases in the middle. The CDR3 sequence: CASSFGWFGNEQFF. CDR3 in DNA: TGTGCCAGCAGCTTTGGGTGGTTCGGGAATGAGCAGTTCTTC.

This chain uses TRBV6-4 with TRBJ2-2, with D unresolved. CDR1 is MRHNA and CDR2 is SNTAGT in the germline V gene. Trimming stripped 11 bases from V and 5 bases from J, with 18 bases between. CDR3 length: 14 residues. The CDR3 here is CAANSASTTGELFF. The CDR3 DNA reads TGTGCCGCCAACTCAGCGAGTACTACCGGGGAGCTGTTTTTT.

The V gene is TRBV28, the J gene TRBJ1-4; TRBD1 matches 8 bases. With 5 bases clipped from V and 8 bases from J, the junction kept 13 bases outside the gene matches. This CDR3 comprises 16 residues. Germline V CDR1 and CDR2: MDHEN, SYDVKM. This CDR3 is CASSLPQGAVGEKLFF. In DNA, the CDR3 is TGTGCCAGCAGTCTACCCCAGGGGGCGGTCGGGGAAAAACTGTTTTTT.

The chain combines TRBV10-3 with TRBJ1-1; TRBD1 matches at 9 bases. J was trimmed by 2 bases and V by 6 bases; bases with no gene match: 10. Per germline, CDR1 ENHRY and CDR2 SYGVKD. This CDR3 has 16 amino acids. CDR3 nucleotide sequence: TGTGCCATCAGATCCGGGACAGGGCCTTATAACACTGAAGCTTTCTTT. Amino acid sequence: CAIRSGTGPYNTEAFF.

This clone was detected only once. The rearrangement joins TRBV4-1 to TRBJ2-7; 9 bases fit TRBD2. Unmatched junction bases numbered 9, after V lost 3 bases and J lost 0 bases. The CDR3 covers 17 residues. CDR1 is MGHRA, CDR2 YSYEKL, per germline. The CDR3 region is CASSHRWTSANSYEQYF. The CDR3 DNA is TGCGCCAGCAGCCATCGCTGGACTAGCGCGAACTCCTACGAGCAGTACTTC.

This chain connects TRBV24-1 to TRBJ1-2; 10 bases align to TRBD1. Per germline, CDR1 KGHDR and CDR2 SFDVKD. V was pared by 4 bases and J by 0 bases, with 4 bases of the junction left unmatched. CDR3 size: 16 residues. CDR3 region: CATSEGGTGANYGYTF. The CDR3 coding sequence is TGTGCCACCAGTGAGGGGGGGACAGGGGCTAACTATGGCTACACCTTC.

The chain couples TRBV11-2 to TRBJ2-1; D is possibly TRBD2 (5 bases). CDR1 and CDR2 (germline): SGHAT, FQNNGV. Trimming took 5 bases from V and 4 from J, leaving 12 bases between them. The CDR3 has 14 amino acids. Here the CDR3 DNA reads TGTGCCAGCAGCCCGGAGGATTGGTACAATGAGCAGTTCTTC. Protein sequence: CASSPEDWYNEQFF.

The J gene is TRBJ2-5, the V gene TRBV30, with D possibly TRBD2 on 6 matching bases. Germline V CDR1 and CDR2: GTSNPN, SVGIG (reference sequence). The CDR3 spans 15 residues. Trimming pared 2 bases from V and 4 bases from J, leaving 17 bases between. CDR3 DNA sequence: TGTGCCTGGAGTAGAGGGACTTCCACAATAGAGACCCAGTACTTC. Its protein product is CAWSRGTSTIETQYF.

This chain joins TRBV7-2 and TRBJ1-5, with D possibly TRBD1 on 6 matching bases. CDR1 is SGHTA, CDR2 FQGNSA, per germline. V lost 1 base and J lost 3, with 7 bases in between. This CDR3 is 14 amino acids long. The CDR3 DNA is TGTGCCAGCAGCTTAGGGACAGTCAATCAGCCCCAGCATTTT. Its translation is CASSLGTVNQPQHF.

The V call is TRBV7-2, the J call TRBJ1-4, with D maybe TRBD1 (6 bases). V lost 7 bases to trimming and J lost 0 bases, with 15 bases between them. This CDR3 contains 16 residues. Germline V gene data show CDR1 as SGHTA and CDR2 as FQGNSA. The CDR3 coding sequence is TGTGCCAGCACCCGGGACACCTCAACAACTAATGAAAAACTGTTTTTT. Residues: CASTRDTSTTNEKLFF.

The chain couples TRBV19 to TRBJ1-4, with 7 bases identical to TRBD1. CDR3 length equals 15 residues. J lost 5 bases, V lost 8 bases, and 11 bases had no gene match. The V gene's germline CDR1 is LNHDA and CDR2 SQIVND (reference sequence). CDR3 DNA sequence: TGTGCCAGTGGTCGGACTACAGGGGAGAATGAAAAACTGTTTTTT. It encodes CASGRTTGENEKLFF. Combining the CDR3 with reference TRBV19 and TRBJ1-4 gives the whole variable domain DGGITQSPKYLFRKEGQNVTLSCEQNLNHDAMYWYRQDPGQGLRLIYYSQIVNDFQKGDIAEGYSVSREKKESFPLTVTSAQKNPTAFYLCASGRTTGENEKLFFGSGTQLSVL.

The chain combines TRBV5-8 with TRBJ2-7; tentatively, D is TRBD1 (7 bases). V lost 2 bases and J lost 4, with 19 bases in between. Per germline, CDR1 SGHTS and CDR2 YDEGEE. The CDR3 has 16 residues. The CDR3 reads CASSLGGGPGDYEQYF. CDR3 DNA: TGTGCCAGCAGCTTAGGAGGGGGCCCGGGGGATTACGAGCAGTACTTC.

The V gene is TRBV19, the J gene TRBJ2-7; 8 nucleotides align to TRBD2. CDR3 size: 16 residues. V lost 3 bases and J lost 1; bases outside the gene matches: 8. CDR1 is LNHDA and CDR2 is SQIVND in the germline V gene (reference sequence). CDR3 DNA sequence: TGTGCCAGTAGTATCGCCGGGACTAGATTTTCCTACGAGCAGTACTTC. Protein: CASSIAGTRFSYEQYF.

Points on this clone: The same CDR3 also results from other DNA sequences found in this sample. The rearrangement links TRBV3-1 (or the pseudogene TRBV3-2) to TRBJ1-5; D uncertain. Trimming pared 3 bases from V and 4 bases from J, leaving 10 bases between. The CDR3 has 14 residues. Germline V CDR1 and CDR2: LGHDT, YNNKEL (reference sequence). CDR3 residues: CASSQDGGNQPQHF. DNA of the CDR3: TGTGCCAGCAGCCAGGACGGAGGAAATCAGCCCCAGCATTTT.

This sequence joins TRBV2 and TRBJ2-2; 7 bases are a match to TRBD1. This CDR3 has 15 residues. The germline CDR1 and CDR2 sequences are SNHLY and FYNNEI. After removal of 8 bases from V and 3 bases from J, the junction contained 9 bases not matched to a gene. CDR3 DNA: TGTGCCAGCGGTCCGGGACAGCGGTACACCGGGGAGCTGTTTTTT. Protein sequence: CASGPGQRYTGELFF.